The 18 T cell receptor beta chains below were found in one sample sequenced in a study of blood T cell repertoires in COVID-19. Profiled with immunoSEQ multiplex PCR; TCRdb holds only in-frame clones, not every one. This table holds approximately 130,000 clones, under 85% found once. The sequenced sample consisted of PBMCs or T cells enriched from blood (not recorded which). These TCRs come from a man aged 30 to 45 who had recovered from COVID-19.

This sequence joins TRBV3-1 (or the pseudogene TRBV3-2) and TRBJ2-7, with TRBD1 as a possible D gene (5 bases). Germline CDR1 and CDR2: LGHDT and YNNKEL (reference sequence). This CDR3 comprises 14 residues. V lost 4 bases and J lost 3, with 13 bases in between. CDR3 sequence reads: CASSLHPTVYEQYF. DNA for the CDR3: TGTGCCAGCAGCCTTCACCCGACAGTCTACGAGCAGTACTTC.

The chain combines TRBV2 with TRBJ2-5; D is ambiguous. This CDR3 has 12 amino acids. With 3 bases removed from V and 0 bases from J, the gap between germline ends came to 2 bases. In germline, CDR1 is SNHLY, CDR2 FYNNEI. As DNA, the CDR3 is TGTGCCAGCAGTGACAACCAAGAGACCCAGTACTTC. Its protein product is CASSDNQETQYF. Full variable domain (rest looked up from reference TRBV2 and TRBJ2-5): EPEVTQTPSHQVTQMGQEVILRCVPISNHLYFYWYRQILGQKVEFLVSFYNNEISEKSEIFDDQFSVERPDGSNFTLKIRSTKLEDSAMYFCASSDNQETQYFGPGTRLLVL.

The chain joins TRBV2 to TRBJ1-2, with D tentatively TRBD1 (6 bases). V lost 6 bases, J lost 4 bases, and 18 bases lay in between. Looked up from germline, CDR1 is SNHLY and CDR2 is FYNNEI. CDR3 length: 15 amino acids. The CDR3 sequence: CASRNPGTRLYGYTF. As DNA, the CDR3 is TGTGCCAGCAGAAACCCCGGGACACGGCTCTATGGCTACACCTTC.

This chain joins TRBV27 and TRBJ1-6; D perhaps matches TRBD1 (5 bases). V gave up 5 bases and J gave up 7 bases, with 12 bases separating them. The germline V gene encodes CDR1 MNHEY and CDR2 SMNVEV (reference sequence). This CDR3 is built from 14 residues. This chain's CDR3 is CASSRTLGNSPLHF. DNA of the CDR3: TGTGCCAGCAGTCGGACACTGGGCAATTCACCCCTCCACTTT.

The chain joins TRBV19 to TRBJ2-7; possibly TRBD2 for D (5 bases). V lost 4 bases to trimming and J lost 3 bases, with 10 bases between them. Germline CDR1 and CDR2: LNHDA and SQIVND (reference sequence). The CDR3 covers 13 residues. The CDR3 loop is CASSREYNYEQYF. In DNA form, the CDR3 reads TGTGCCAGTAGTAGGGAGTATAACTACGAGCAGTACTTC.

The rearrangement uses TRBV2 and TRBJ1-5; a possible D gene is TRBD1 (5 bases). With 7 bases removed from V and 3 bases from J, the gap between germline ends came to 16 bases. CDR1 and CDR2 from the germline V gene are SNHLY and FYNNEI. This CDR3 spans 15 amino acids. The CDR3 is CASTATGAPNQPQHF. In DNA, the CDR3 is TGTGCCAGCACCGCAACAGGAGCTCCCAATCAGCCCCAGCATTTT.

The V call is TRBV10-3, the J call TRBJ1-4; no clear D. The CDR3 is made up of 13 amino acids. Germline V gene sequence: CDR1 ENHRY, CDR2 SYGVKD. The ends were cut back, 4 bases at V and 8 bases at J, with 11 bases in the middle. The CDR3 sequence: CAISGPKEEKLFF. CDR3 sequence (DNA): TGTGCCATCAGTGGGCCAAAGGAGGAAAAACTGTTTTTT.

The chain is built from TRBV12-5 and TRBJ1-1, with 8 bases aligning to TRBD1. The CDR3 sequence is 15 residues long. V trimming: 4 bases; J trimming: 3 bases; junction bases outside the gene matches: 7. Per germline, CDR1 LGHNT and CDR2 FRNRAP. CDR3 bases: TGTGCTAGTGGTTCCACAGGGGGTGGGTACACTGAAGCTTTCTTT. As protein: CASGSTGGGYTEAFF.

V and J are TRBV18 and TRBJ1-5, with D possibly TRBD1 on 5 matching bases. Per germline, CDR1 KGHSH and CDR2 LQKENI. The CDR3 totals 14 residues. Trimming took off 2 bases at V and 5 bases at J, with 10 bases between the two ends. DNA for the CDR3: TGTGCCAGCTCACCATCAGGGTGGGATCAGCCCCAGCATTTT. Its protein product is CASSPSGWDQPQHF.

This sequence joins TRBV30 and TRBJ2-7; D remains unclear. The ends were cut back, 5 bases at V and 5 bases at J, with 13 bases in the middle. This CDR3 region has 12 residues. Germline CDR1 is GTSNPN and CDR2 is SVGIG (reference sequence). DNA for the CDR3: TGTGCCTGGTCCCTATCATCCGACGAGCAGTACTTC. Translating gives CAWSLSSDEQYF.

The chain links TRBV30 to TRBJ1-2; D call uncertain. The germline V and J ends were trimmed by 5 bases and 4 bases, with 11 bases remaining between them. The CDR3 length is 12 residues. CDR1 and CDR2 from the germline V gene are GTSNPN and SVGIG (reference sequence). The DNA of the CDR3 is TGTGCCTGGGCCTTAGGGAGCTATGGCTACACCTTC. Encoded protein: CAWALGSYGYTF. Supplemented by reference TRBV30 and TRBJ1-2, the full variable domain reads SQTIHQWPATLVQPVGSPLSLECTVEGTSNPNLYWYRQAAGRGLQLLFYSVGIGQISSEVPQNLSASRPQDRQFILSSKKLLLSDSGFYLCAWALGSYGYTFGSGTRLTVV.

CDR3 nucleotide sequence: TGTGCCAGCAAACTGACAGGGGGGTCGGATCAGCCCCAGCATTTT. This encodes CASKLTGGSDQPQHF. V usage is TRBV27 and J usage is TRBJ1-5, with 9 bases fitting TRBD1. The CDR3 consists of 15 residues. J gave up 5 bases and V 7 bases, and 9 bases lay outside the gene matches. CDR1 and CDR2 from the germline V gene are MNHEY and SMNVEV (reference sequence).

The chain couples TRBV2 to TRBJ1-3; 8 nucleotides line up with TRBD1. CDR3 length: 15 residues. Losses at the gene ends were 2 bases for V and 4 bases for J; bases not matched to a gene: 4. Looked up from germline, CDR1 is SNHLY and CDR2 is FYNNEI. The CDR3: CASSEQGAFGNTIYF. The CDR3 nucleotides are TGTGCCAGCAGTGAACAGGGGGCTTTCGGAAACACCATATATTTT.

The rearrangement joins TRBV7-9 to TRBJ1-1; 8 positions agree with TRBD1. CDR1 is SEHNR and CDR2 is FQNEAQ in the germline V gene (reference sequence). This CDR3 is built from 15 residues. V lost 6 bases and J lost 3; bases outside the gene matches: 9. Here the CDR3 reads CASRNSGTGDTEAFF. The CDR3 DNA reads as TGTGCCAGCAGGAACTCCGGGACAGGAGACACTGAAGCTTTCTTT. Looking up the rest from reference TRBV7-9 and TRBJ1-1 gives the full variable domain: DTGVSQNPRHKITKRGQNVTFRCDPISEHNRLYWYRQTLGQGPEFLTYFQNEAQLEKSRLLSDRFSAERPKGSFSTLEIQRTEQGDSAMYLCASRNSGTGDTEAFFGQGTRLTVV.

The rearrangement uses TRBV19 and TRBJ2-5, with 7 positions matching TRBD1. This CDR3 has 13 amino acids. CDR1 and CDR2 (germline): LNHDA, SQIVND (reference sequence). Trimming at V came to 5 bases and at J to 5 bases, leaving 5 bases not matched to a gene. The DNA of the CDR3 is TGTGCCAGTAGTCCTCTCAGGGGGGAGACCCAGTACTTC. Translating it yields CASSPLRGETQYF.

The rearrangement joins TRBV18 to TRBJ1-1; 10 nucleotides line up with TRBD1. CDR3 length equals 14 residues. Germline trimming cut 2 bases from V and 5 bases from J; bases unmatched to any gene: 2. Germline V gene lookup returns CDR1 KGHSH and CDR2 LQKENI. The CDR3 region is CASSPGTGVTEAFF. The DNA of the CDR3 is TGTGCCAGCTCACCAGGGACAGGGGTGACTGAAGCTTTCTTT.

This clone was recorded once. The chain is built from TRBV7-2 and TRBJ2-3, with D perhaps matching TRBD2 (5 bases). V shed 2 bases and J shed 4 bases, with 10 bases lying between them. CDR3 length: 14 residues. Germline assignment: CDR1 SGHTA and CDR2 FQGNSA. The CDR3 spells CASSLLATPDTQYF. CDR3 bases: TGTGCCAGCAGCTTATTAGCGACCCCAGATACGCAGTATTTT.

This clone was picked up a small number of times. The chain has TRBV20-1 and TRBJ2-7, with 9 bases identical to TRBD1. Per germline, CDR1 DFQATT and CDR2 SNEGSKA (reference sequence). The J segment lost 0 bases and the V segment lost 3 bases, leaving 6 bases of the junction unmatched. The CDR3 sequence is 15 residues long. CDR3 loop: CSASPGTGSSYEQYF. The CDR3, as DNA: TGCAGTGCTAGTCCCGGGACAGGGAGCTCCTACGAGCAGTACTTC.